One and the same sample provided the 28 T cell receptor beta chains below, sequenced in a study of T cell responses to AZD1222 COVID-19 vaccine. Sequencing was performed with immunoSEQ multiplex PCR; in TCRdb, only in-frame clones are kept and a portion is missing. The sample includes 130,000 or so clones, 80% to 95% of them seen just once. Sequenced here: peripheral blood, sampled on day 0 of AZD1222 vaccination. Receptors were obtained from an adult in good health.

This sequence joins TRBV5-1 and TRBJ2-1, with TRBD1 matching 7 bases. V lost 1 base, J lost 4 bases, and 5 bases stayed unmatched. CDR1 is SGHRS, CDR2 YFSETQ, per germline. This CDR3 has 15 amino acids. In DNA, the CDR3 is TGCGCCAGCAGCTTGATCGGGACAGAGTACAATGAGCAGTTCTTC. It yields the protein CASSLIGTEYNEQFF. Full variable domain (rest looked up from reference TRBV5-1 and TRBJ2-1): KAGVTQTPRYLIKTRGQQVTLSCSPISGHRSVSWYQQTPGQGLQFLFEYFSETQRNKGNFPGRFSGRQFSNSRSEMNVSTLELGDSALYLCASSLIGTEYNEQFFGPGTRLTVL.

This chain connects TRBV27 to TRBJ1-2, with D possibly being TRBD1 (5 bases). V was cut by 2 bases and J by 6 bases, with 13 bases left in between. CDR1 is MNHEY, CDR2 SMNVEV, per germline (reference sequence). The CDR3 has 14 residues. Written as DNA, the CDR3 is TGTGCCAGCAGTTTAACCTCAGGGCTAAATGGCTACACCTTC. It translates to CASSLTSGLNGYTF.

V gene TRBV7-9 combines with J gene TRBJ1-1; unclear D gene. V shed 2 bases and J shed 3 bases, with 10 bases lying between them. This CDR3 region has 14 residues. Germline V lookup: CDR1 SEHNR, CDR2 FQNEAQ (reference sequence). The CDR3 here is CASSLLSSDTEAFF. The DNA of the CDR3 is TGTGCCAGCAGCTTATTGTCCAGCGACACTGAAGCTTTCTTT.

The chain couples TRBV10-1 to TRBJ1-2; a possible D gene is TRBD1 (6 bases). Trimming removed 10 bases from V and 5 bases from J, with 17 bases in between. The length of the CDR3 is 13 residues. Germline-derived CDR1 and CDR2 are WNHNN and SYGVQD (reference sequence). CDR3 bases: TGCGCCAACCGGGGGGGGCGCCGGTATGGCTACACCTTC. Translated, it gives CANRGGRRYGYTF.

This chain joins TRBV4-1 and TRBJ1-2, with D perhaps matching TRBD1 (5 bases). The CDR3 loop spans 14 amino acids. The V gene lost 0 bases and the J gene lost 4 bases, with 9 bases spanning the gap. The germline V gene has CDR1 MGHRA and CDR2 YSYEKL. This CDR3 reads CASSQDRVGYGYTF. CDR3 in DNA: TGCGCCAGCAGCCAAGACAGGGTCGGCTATGGCTACACCTTC.

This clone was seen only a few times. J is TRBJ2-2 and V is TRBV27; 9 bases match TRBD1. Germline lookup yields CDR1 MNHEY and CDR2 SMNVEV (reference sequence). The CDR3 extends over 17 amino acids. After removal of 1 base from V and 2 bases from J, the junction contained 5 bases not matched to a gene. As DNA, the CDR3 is TGTGCCAGCAGTTTATGGGGGACAGGGCTCAACACCGGGGAGCTGTTTTTT. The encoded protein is CASSLWGTGLNTGELFF.

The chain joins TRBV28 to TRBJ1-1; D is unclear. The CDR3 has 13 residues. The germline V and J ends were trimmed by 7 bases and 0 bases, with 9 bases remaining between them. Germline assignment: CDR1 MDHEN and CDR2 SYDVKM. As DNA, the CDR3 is TGTGCCAGCATCCGGATTCTGAACACTGAAGCTTTCTTT. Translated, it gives CASIRILNTEAFF.

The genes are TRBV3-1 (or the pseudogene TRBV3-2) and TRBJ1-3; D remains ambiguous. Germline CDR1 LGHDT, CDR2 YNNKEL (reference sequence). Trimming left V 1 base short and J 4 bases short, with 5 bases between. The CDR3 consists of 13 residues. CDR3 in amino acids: CASSQAGGNTIYF. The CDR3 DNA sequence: TGTGCCAGCAGCCAAGCCGGCGGAAACACCATATATTTT.

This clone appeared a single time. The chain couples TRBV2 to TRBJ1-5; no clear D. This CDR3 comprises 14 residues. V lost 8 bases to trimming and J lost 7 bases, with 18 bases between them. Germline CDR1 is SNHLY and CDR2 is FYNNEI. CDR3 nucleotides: TGTGCCAGCTCCGAGGCCGAATATAGACAGCCCCAGCATTTT. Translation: CASSEAEYRQPQHF.

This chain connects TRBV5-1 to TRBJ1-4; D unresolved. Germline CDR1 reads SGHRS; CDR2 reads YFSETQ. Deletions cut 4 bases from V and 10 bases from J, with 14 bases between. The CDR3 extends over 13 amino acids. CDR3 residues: CASSPMDAGKLFF. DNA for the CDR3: TGCGCCAGCAGCCCTATGGACGCAGGAAAACTGTTTTTT.

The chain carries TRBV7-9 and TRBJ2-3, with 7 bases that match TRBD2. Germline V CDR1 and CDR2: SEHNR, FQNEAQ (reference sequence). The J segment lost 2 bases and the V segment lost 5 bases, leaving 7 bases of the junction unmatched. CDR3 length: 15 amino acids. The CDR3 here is CASSNPSGTTDTQYF. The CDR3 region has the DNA TGTGCCAGCAGCAATCCGAGCGGGACCACAGATACGCAGTATTTT.

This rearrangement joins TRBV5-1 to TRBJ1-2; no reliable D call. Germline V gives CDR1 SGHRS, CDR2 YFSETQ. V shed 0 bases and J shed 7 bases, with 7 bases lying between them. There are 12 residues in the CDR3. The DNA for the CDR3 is TGCGCCAGCAGCTTGGACGCTTCTGGCTACACCTTC. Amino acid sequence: CASSLDASGYTF.

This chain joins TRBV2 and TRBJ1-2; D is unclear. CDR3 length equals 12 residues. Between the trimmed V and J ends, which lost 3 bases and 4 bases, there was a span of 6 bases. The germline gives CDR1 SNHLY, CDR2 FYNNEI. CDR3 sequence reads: CASSERSYGYTF. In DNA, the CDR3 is TGTGCCAGCAGTGAGCGCAGCTATGGCTACACCTTC.

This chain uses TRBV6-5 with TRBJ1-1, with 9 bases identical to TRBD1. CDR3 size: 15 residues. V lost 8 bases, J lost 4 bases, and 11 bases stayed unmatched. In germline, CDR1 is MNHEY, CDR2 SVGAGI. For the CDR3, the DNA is TGTGCCAGCGGATTCTACGGACAGGGGAGCACTGAAGCTTTCTTT. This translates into CASGFYGQGSTEAFF.

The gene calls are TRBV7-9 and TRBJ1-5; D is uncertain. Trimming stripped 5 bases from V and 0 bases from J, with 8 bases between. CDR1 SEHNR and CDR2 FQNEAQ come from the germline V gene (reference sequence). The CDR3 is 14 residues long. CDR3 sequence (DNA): TGTGCCAGCAGCCCAAACTATAGCAATCAGCCCCAGCATTTT. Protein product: CASSPNYSNQPQHF.

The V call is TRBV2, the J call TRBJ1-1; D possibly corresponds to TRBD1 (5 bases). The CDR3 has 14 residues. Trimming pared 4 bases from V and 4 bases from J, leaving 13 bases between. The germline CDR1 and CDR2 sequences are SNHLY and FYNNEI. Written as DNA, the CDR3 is TGTGCCAGCAGTGTCGGGGGATCTGGCACTGAAGCTTTCTTT. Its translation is CASSVGGSGTEAFF.

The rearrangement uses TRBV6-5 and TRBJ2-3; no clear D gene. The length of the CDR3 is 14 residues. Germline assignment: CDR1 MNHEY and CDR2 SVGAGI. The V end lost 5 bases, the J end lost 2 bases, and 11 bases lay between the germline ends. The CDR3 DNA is TGTGCCAGCAGTAATAGGGTCCTCACAGATACGCAGTATTTT. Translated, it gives CASSNRVLTDTQYF.

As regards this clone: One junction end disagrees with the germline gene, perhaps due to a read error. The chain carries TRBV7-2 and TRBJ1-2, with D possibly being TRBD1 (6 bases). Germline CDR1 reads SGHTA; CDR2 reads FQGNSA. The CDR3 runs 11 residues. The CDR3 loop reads CASSFGRGQAF. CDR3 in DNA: TGTGCCAGCAGCTTTGGACGGGGACAAGCCTTC.

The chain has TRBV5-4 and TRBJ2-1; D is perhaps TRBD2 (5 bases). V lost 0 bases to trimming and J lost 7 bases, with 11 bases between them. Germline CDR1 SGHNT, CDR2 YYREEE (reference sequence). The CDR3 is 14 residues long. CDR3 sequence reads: CASSLVASRNEQFF. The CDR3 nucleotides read TGTGCCAGCAGCTTGGTTGCTAGCCGGAATGAGCAGTTCTTC.

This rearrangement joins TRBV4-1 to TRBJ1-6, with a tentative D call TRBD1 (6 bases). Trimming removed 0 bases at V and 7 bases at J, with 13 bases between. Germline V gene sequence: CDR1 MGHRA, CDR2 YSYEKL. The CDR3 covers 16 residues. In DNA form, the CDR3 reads TGCGCCAGCAGCCAAGAAGTGGCGAGGGGGAATTCACCCCTCCACTTT. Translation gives CASSQEVARGNSPLHF.

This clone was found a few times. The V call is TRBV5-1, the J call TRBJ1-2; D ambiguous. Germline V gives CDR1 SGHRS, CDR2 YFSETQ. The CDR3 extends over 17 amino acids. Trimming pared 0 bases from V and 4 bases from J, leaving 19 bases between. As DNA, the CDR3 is TGCGCCAGCAGCTTGGGGCCCCTAAACGAGGGATCCTATGGCTACACCTTC. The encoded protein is CASSLGPLNEGSYGYTF.

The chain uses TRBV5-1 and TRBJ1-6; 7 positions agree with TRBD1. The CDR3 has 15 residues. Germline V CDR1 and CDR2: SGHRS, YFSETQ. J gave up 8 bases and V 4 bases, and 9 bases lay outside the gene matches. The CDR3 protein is CASSPVEGAYSPLHF. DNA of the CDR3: TGCGCCAGCAGCCCGGTGGAGGGGGCATATTCACCCCTCCACTTT.

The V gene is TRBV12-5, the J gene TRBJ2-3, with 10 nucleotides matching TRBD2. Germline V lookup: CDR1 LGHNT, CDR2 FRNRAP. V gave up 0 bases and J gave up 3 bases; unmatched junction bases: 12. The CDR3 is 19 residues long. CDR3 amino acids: CASGLVYSGRASMTDTQYF. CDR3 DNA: TGTGCTAGTGGTTTGGTGTACAGCGGGAGGGCCAGTATGACAGATACGCAGTATTTT.

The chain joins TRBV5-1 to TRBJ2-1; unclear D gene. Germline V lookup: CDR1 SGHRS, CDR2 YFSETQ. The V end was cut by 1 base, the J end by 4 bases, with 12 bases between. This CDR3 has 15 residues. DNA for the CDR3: TGCGCCAGCAGCTTGTTTGGTTCTGGATACAATGAGCAGTTCTTC. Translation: CASSLFGSGYNEQFF. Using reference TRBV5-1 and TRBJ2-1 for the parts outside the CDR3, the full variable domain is KAGVTQTPRYLIKTRGQQVTLSCSPISGHRSVSWYQQTPGQGLQFLFEYFSETQRNKGNFPGRFSGRQFSNSRSEMNVSTLELGDSALYLCASSLFGSGYNEQFFGPGTRLTVL.

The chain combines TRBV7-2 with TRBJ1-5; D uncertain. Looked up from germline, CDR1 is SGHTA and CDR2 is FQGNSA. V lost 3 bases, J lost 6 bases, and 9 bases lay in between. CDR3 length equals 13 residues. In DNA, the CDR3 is TGTGCCAGCAGCTTGGACTTGGGTCAGCCCCAGCATTTT. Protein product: CASSLDLGQPQHF. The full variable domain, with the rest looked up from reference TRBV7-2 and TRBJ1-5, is GAGVSQSPSNKVTEKGKDVELRCDPISGHTALYWYRQSLGQGLEFLIYFQGNSAPDKSGLPSDRFSAERTGGSVSTLTIQRTQQEDSAVYLCASSLDLGQPQHFGDGTRLSIL.

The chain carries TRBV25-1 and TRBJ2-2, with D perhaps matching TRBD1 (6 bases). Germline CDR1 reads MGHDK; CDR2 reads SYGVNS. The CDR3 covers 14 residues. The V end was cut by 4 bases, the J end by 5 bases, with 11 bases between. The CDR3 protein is CASSVNTGTGELFF. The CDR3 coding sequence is TGTGCCAGCAGTGTAAATACAGGGACCGGGGAGCTGTTTTTT.

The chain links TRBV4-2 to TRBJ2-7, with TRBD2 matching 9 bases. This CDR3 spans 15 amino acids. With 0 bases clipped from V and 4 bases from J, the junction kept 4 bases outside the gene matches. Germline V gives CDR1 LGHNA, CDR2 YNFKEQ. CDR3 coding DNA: TGTGCCAGCAGCCAAGAAGGTAGCGGGAGTTACGAGCAGTACTTC. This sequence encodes CASSQEGSGSYEQYF.

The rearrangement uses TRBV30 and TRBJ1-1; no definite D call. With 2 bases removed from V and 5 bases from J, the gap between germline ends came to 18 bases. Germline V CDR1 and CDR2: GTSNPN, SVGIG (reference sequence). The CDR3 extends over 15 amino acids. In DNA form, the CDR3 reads TGTGCCTGGAGTCCTTCATCCACTGTGGGGACTGAAGCTTTCTTT. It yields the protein CAWSPSSTVGTEAFF.